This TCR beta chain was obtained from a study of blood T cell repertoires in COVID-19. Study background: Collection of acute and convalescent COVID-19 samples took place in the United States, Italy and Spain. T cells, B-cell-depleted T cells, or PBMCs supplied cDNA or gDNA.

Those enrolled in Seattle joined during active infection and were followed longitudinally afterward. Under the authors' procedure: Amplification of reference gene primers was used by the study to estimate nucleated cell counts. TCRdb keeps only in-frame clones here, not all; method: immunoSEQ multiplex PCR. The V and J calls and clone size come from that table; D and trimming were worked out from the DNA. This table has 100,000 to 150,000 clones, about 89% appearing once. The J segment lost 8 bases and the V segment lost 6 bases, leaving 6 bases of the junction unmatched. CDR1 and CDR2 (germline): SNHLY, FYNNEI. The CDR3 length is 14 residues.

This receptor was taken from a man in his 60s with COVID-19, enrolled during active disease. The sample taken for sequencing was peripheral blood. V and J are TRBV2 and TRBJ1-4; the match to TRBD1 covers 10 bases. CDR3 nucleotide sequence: TGTGCCAGCAGGATGGGACAGGGGAGGGAAAAACTGTTTTTT. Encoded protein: CASRMGQGREKLFF.